This TCR beta chain was profiled in a study of blood T cell repertoires in COVID-19. Study information: Both acute and convalescent COVID-19 samples were obtained from the United States, Italy and Spain. The cDNA or gDNA used as material had been derived from T cells, B-cell-depleted T cells, or PBMCs.

The CDR3 spans 16 residues. V lost 0 bases, J lost 9 bases, and 4 bases stayed unmatched. Per the germline V gene, CDR1 is LGHDT and CDR2 is YNNKEL (reference sequence). The authors' processing: Amplification of reference gene primers provided the estimated nucleated cell counts. Some clones are missing from TCRdb's copy, which holds only in-frame ones; the method was immunoSEQ multiplex PCR. V and J calls and clone size are those listed in that table; D and trimming were worked out from the DNA. The repertoire holds 40,000 to 50,000 clones, around nine tenths seen once, with approximately 5% in the top ten.

This rearrangement joins TRBV3-1 (or the pseudogene TRBV3-2) to TRBJ1-6; 11 bases are shared with TRBD1. The TCR originated in a man between 65 and 80 years old with acute or convalescent COVID-19. Sequenced: peripheral blood. The CDR3 nucleotides are TGTGCCAGCAGCCAAGAAAAGGACAGGGGGCTTTCACCCCTCCACTTT. Encoded protein: CASSQEKDRGLSPLHF.